These T cell receptor beta chains were read from a single sample in a study of blood T cell repertoires in COVID-19. The repertoire was sequenced with immunoSEQ multiplex PCR; TCRdb's copy has only in-frame clones and lacks some. The top ten clones hold roughly 18% of a sample with approximately 120,000 clones, over 65% of them seen once. Sequencing was done on a sample of peripheral blood. The source is a woman aged 55-70 years with acute or convalescent COVID-19. The CDR3 runs from the conserved cysteine through the conserved F or W. The order of the fields is clone size, J gene, V gene, D gene, CDR3 DNA, CDR3 protein. D genes are given only for firm matches. Clone sizes are given selectively: once, few, many, or a class where the clone is expanded.

clone_size: once; j_call: TRBJ1-5; v_call: TRBV6-1; d_call: NA; cdr3_nt: TGTGCCAGCAGTGAATTGGACGGGGGACAGCCCCAGCATTTT; cdr3_aa: CASSELDGGQPQHF
clone_size: NA; j_call: TRBJ1-2; v_call: TRBV5-4; d_call: NA; cdr3_nt: TGTGCCAGCAGCTTTGGGGGGGGGCCCCGTCTCGGAGGCTACACCTTC; cdr3_aa: CASSFGGGPRLGGYTF
clone_size: NA; j_call: TRBJ2-7; v_call: TRBV10-3; d_call: TRBD1; cdr3_nt: TGTGCCATCAGTGGGGGGACAGGGGACTACGAGCAGTACTTC; cdr3_aa: CAISGGTGDYEQYF
clone_size: once; j_call: TRBJ1-1; v_call: TRBV9; d_call: TRBD1; cdr3_nt: TGTGCCAGCAGCGTGGACAGGCTAAACACTGAAGCTTTCTTT; cdr3_aa: CASSVDRLNTEAFF
clone_size: NA; j_call: TRBJ2-7; v_call: TRBV4-1; d_call: TRBD1; cdr3_nt: TGCGCCAGCAGCCGCCGGGACAGGGGATTAGACGAGCAGTACTTC; cdr3_aa: CASSRRDRGLDEQYF
clone_size: NA; j_call: TRBJ1-6; v_call: TRBV9; d_call: NA; cdr3_nt: TGTGCCAGCAGCGTAGCGTCAGGAGGGTATTCACCCCTCCACTTT; cdr3_aa: CASSVASGGYSPLHF
clone_size: NA; j_call: TRBJ1-5; v_call: TRBV5-1; d_call: NA; cdr3_nt: TGCGCCAGAAGCAGGTCCCCAGGCCTGACAGGACGCTCAGAGCCCCAGCATTTT; cdr3_aa: CARSRSPGLTGRSEPQHF
clone_size: NA; j_call: TRBJ1-2; v_call: TRBV18; d_call: NA; cdr3_nt: TGTGCCAGCTCACCACCGTGGACAAGGAGATTGTACTATGGCTACACCTTC; cdr3_aa: CASSPPWTRRLYYGYTF
clone_size: NA; j_call: TRBJ1-4; v_call: TRBV2; d_call: NA; cdr3_nt: TGTGCCACCACCCCTCAGGGGATTACAACTAATGAAAAACTGTTTTTT; cdr3_aa: CATTPQGITTNEKLFF
clone_size: once; j_call: TRBJ1-2; v_call: TRBV5-3; d_call: NA; cdr3_nt: TGTGCCAGAAGCTTGGAGTCAGGCCGAGGGTCATATGGCTACACCTTC; cdr3_aa: CARSLESGRGSYGYTF
clone_size: NA; j_call: TRBJ1-3; v_call: TRBV6-1; d_call: NA; cdr3_nt: TGTGCCAGCAGTGAAGGAGGGCGCGCATCTGGAAACACCATATATTTT; cdr3_aa: CASSEGGRASGNTIYF
clone_size: NA; j_call: TRBJ1-4; v_call: TRBV18; d_call: NA; cdr3_nt: TGTGCCAGCTCAGGGAGGGCGAATGAAAAACTGTTTTTT; cdr3_aa: CASSGRANEKLFF
clone_size: NA; j_call: TRBJ2-7; v_call: TRBV6-5; d_call: TRBD1; cdr3_nt: TGTGCCAGCAGGAGGGACAGCCTAAATTACGAGCAGTACTTC; cdr3_aa: CASRRDSLNYEQYF
clone_size: NA; j_call: TRBJ1-2; v_call: TRBV18; d_call: NA; cdr3_nt: TGTGCCAGCTCACCCGGGGAGGACTATGGCTACACCTTC; cdr3_aa: CASSPGEDYGYTF
clone_size: NA; j_call: TRBJ2-5; v_call: TRBV6-6; d_call: TRBD2; cdr3_nt: TGTGCCAGCAGGTCCGGGAGGGGAATGGGAGAGACCCAGTACTTC; cdr3_aa: CASRSGRGMGETQYF
clone_size: NA; j_call: TRBJ1-1; v_call: TRBV7-2; d_call: TRBD1; cdr3_nt: TGTGCCAGCAGCCCCTGGACAGGGGGCGGCACTGAAGCTTTCTTT; cdr3_aa: CASSPWTGGGTEAFF
clone_size: NA; j_call: TRBJ2-2; v_call: TRBV12-5; d_call: NA; cdr3_nt: TGTGCTAGTGGACGTAGTCGGGCCGGGGAGCTGTTTTTT; cdr3_aa: CASGRSRAGELFF
clone_size: NA; j_call: TRBJ2-7; v_call: TRBV3-1/TRBV3-2; d_call: NA; cdr3_nt: TGTGCCAGCAGCCACTCAGGGTTCTACGAGCAGTACTTC; cdr3_aa: CASSHSGFYEQYF
clone_size: NA; j_call: TRBJ1-2; v_call: TRBV28; d_call: TRBD1; cdr3_nt: TGTGCCAGCAGTTCCCCGACAGGGTGGGGTAACTATGGCTACACCTTC; cdr3_aa: CASSSPTGWGNYGYTF
clone_size: NA; j_call: TRBJ2-3; v_call: TRBV10-3; d_call: TRBD2; cdr3_nt: TGTGCCATCAGTGAGGGTACTAGCGGAAGCACAGATACGCAGTATTTT; cdr3_aa: CAISEGTSGSTDTQYF
clone_size: once; j_call: TRBJ1-5; v_call: TRBV27; d_call: NA; cdr3_nt: TGTGCCAGCGGCAGGGTTAGCAATCAGCCCCAGCATTTT; cdr3_aa: CASGRVSNQPQHF
clone_size: NA; j_call: TRBJ1-2; v_call: TRBV20-1; d_call: TRBD1; cdr3_nt: TGCAGTGCTAGTTATACAGGGGAAAGTGGCTACACCTTC; cdr3_aa: CSASYTGESGYTF
clone_size: NA; j_call: TRBJ1-4; v_call: TRBV28; d_call: TRBD1; cdr3_nt: TGTGCCAGCGGGACAGGGGTGGGAAAACTGTTTTTT; cdr3_aa: CASGTGVGKLFF
clone_size: NA; j_call: TRBJ1-6; v_call: TRBV2; d_call: NA; cdr3_nt: TGTGCCAGCAGTCGGGACATCAGCTCCTATAATTCACCCCTCCACTTT; cdr3_aa: CASSRDISSYNSPLHF
clone_size: NA; j_call: TRBJ2-4; v_call: TRBV28; d_call: NA; cdr3_nt: TGTGCCAGCAGTTTTAGTTCCGTGGCAGGTCAAAAAAACATTCAGTACTTC; cdr3_aa: CASSFSSVAGQKNIQYF
clone_size: NA; j_call: TRBJ2-5; v_call: TRBV5-4; d_call: TRBD1; cdr3_nt: TGTGCCAGCAGCCCAACAGGGGGCCAAGAGACCCAGTACTTC; cdr3_aa: CASSPTGGQETQYF
clone_size: once; j_call: TRBJ1-1; v_call: TRBV2; d_call: NA; cdr3_nt: TGTGCCAGCAGTGGAGGAGAGAACACTGAAGCTTTCTTT; cdr3_aa: CASSGGENTEAFF
clone_size: NA; j_call: TRBJ2-1; v_call: TRBV10-3; d_call: NA; cdr3_nt: TGTGCCACCGGGGACAATGAGCAGTTCTTC; cdr3_aa: CATGDNEQFF
clone_size: NA; j_call: TRBJ1-6; v_call: TRBV6-5; d_call: NA; cdr3_nt: TGTGCCAGCACCGCCAAAGAGAGTAATAATTCACCCCTCCACTTT; cdr3_aa: CASTAKESNNSPLHF
clone_size: NA; j_call: TRBJ2-7; v_call: TRBV3-1/TRBV3-2; d_call: NA; cdr3_nt: TGTGCCAGCAGCGCCCGGGGGTACTCCTACGAGCAGTACTTC; cdr3_aa: CASSARGYSYEQYF
clone_size: NA; j_call: TRBJ2-7; v_call: TRBV27; d_call: TRBD1; cdr3_nt: TGTGCCAGCAGTTTATTGCCGGGACAGGGCTCCTACGAGCAGTACTTC; cdr3_aa: CASSLLPGQGSYEQYF
clone_size: NA; j_call: TRBJ1-1; v_call: TRBV11-2; d_call: NA; cdr3_nt: TGTGCCAGCAGCCCTCAGGTTTCTGCAGGTGAAGCTTTCTTT; cdr3_aa: CASSPQVSAGEAFF
clone_size: NA; j_call: TRBJ1-5; v_call: TRBV18; d_call: NA; cdr3_nt: TGTGCCACCGCGACTGACAGATCTTATAGCAATCAGCCCCAGCATTTT; cdr3_aa: CATATDRSYSNQPQHF
clone_size: few; j_call: TRBJ2-7; v_call: TRBV14; d_call: TRBD1; cdr3_nt: TGTGCCAGCAGCCCCTCCCGGACAGGGTACTACGAGCAGTACTTC; cdr3_aa: CASSPSRTGYYEQYF
clone_size: NA; j_call: TRBJ2-5; v_call: TRBV27; d_call: TRBD2; cdr3_nt: TGTGCCAGCAGTCTCGGACTAGCGGGGGGGCTTGAGACCCAGTACTTC; cdr3_aa: CASSLGLAGGLETQYF
clone_size: NA; j_call: TRBJ1-4; v_call: TRBV19; d_call: NA; cdr3_nt: TGTGCCAGTAGTTCCATGGACACGTCGGGGGGAAAACTGTTTTTT; cdr3_aa: CASSSMDTSGGKLFF
clone_size: NA; j_call: TRBJ1-2; v_call: TRBV5-6; d_call: TRBD1; cdr3_nt: TGTGCCAGCAGCTTTGGGACAGCCTCTAACTATGGCTACACCTTC; cdr3_aa: CASSFGTASNYGYTF
clone_size: NA; j_call: TRBJ1-3; v_call: TRBV5-6; d_call: NA; cdr3_nt: TGTGCCAGCAGCTTGATCGGGAGTTCTGGAAACACCATATATTTT; cdr3_aa: CASSLIGSSGNTIYF
clone_size: NA; j_call: TRBJ2-7; v_call: TRBV18; d_call: TRBD1; cdr3_nt: TGTGCCAGCTCACCACCGGGCCGACAGGGGGGTTACGAGCAGTACTTC; cdr3_aa: CASSPPGRQGGYEQYF
clone_size: NA; j_call: TRBJ1-2; v_call: TRBV6-5; d_call: NA; cdr3_nt: TGTGCCACAAGAGAGAACTATGGCTACACCTTC; cdr3_aa: CATRENYGYTF
clone_size: once; j_call: TRBJ1-2; v_call: TRBV6-5; d_call: NA; cdr3_nt: TGTGCCAGCAGTAAATCAGGGTTGGTCAACTATGGCTACACCTTC; cdr3_aa: CASSKSGLVNYGYTF
clone_size: few; j_call: TRBJ2-3; v_call: TRBV11-2; d_call: TRBD1; cdr3_nt: TGTGCCAGCAGCCTAAGACAGGGGGGCAGCACAGATACGCAGTATTTT; cdr3_aa: CASSLRQGGSTDTQYF
clone_size: NA; j_call: TRBJ2-3; v_call: TRBV24-1; d_call: TRBD1; cdr3_nt: TGTGCCACCAGCCCTCGGGGACAGGGACCCTCCACAGATACGCAGTATTTT; cdr3_aa: CATSPRGQGPSTDTQYF
clone_size: NA; j_call: TRBJ2-5; v_call: TRBV12-3/TRBV12-4; d_call: NA; cdr3_nt: TGTGCCAGCAAAATTTCGGTGCAAGAGACCCAGTACTTC; cdr3_aa: CASKISVQETQYF
clone_size: NA; j_call: TRBJ2-2; v_call: TRBV5-1; d_call: NA; cdr3_nt: TGCGCCAGCAGCTTGGCACGGGACACCTTGGGCGGGGAGCTGTTTTTT; cdr3_aa: CASSLARDTLGGELFF
clone_size: NA; j_call: TRBJ1-2; v_call: TRBV3-1/TRBV3-2; d_call: NA; cdr3_nt: TGTGCCAGCAGCCCCGGGGTGTTCGGCTATGGCTACACCTTC; cdr3_aa: CASSPGVFGYGYTF
clone_size: few; j_call: TRBJ1-5; v_call: TRBV6-5; d_call: NA; cdr3_nt: TGTGCCAGCTCGCGGGACGGCAATCAGCCCCAGCATTTT; cdr3_aa: CASSRDGNQPQHF
clone_size: NA; j_call: TRBJ2-2; v_call: TRBV2; d_call: NA; cdr3_nt: TGTGCCAGCAGTGTGGGGCGGAGCGGGGAGCTGTTTTTT; cdr3_aa: CASSVGRSGELFF